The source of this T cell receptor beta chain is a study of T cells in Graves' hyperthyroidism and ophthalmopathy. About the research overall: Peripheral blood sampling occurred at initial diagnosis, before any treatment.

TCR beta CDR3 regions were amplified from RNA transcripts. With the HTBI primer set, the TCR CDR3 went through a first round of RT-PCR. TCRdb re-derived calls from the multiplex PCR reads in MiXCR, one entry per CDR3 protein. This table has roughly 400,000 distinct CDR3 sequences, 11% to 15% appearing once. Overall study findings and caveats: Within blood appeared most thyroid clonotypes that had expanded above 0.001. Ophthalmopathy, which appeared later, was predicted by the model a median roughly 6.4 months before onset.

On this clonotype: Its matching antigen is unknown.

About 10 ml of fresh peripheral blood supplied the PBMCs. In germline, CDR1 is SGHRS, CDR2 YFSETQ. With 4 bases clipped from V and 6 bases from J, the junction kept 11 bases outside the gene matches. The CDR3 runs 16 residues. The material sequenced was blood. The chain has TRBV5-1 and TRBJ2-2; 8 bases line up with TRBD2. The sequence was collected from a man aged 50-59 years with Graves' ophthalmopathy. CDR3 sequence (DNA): TGCGCCAGCAGCCCCGGTTCCAGCGGGAGTTCCGGGGAGCTGTTTTTT. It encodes CASSPGSSGSSGELFF.